Each of the 12 T cell receptor beta chains below was sequenced from the same sample in a study of CD8 T cells in ankylosing spondylitis. TCRdb re-called the 5' RACE reads with MiXCR, one entry per CDR3 protein. The sample lists about 540,000 distinct CDR3 sequences; over 9.5% were seen once. These receptors have no known antigen. Notes on the study in general: Ankylosing spondylitis blood appeared to be characterized by a TCR beta motif of 8 or 9 highly homologous variants.

Source material: blood, either unsorted or a sorted T cell fraction (not recorded which). The source of these receptors is a male donor with ankylosing spondylitis.

This clonotype has just a few counts. The gene calls are TRBV18 and TRBJ2-7; D is unresolved. Germline V gene data show CDR1 as KGHSH and CDR2 as LQKENI. The CDR3 loop spans 16 amino acids. Deletions cut 0 bases from V and 3 bases from J, with 15 bases between. CDR3 sequence (DNA): TGTGCCAGCTCACCACCGTTTTCTGGGAAGAGCTACGAGCAGTACTTC. This sequence encodes CASSPPFSGKSYEQYF. The variable domain in full, with the rest retrieved from reference TRBV18 and TRBJ2-7, is NAGVMQNPRHLVRRRGQEARLRCSPMKGHSHVYWYRQLPEEGLKFMVYLQKENIIDESGMPKERFSAEFPKEGPSILRIQQVVRGDSAAYFCASSPPFSGKSYEQYFGPGTRLTVT.

This clonotype occurred many times. The genes are TRBV7-2 and TRBJ2-1; D call uncertain. The germline V and J ends were trimmed by 1 base and 6 bases, with 10 bases remaining between them. This CDR3 has 14 residues. Germline V gives CDR1 SGHTA, CDR2 FQGNSA. The CDR3 protein is CASSLGLRSNEQFF. In DNA form, the CDR3 reads TGTGCCAGCAGCTTAGGTCTCCGGAGCAATGAGCAGTTCTTC.

This clonotype was recorded many times. J is TRBJ2-7 and V is TRBV7-8, with 9 bases fitting TRBD1. CDR1 and CDR2 from the germline V gene are SGHVS and FQNEAQ. Trimming took 5 bases from V and 3 from J; bases not matched to a gene: 11. The CDR3 loop spans 16 amino acids. The CDR3 nucleotides read TGTGCCAGCAGCCCCAAACAGGGGGCCACGGTCTACGAGCAGTACTTC. Translating gives CASSPKQGATVYEQYF.

There are a few counts of this clonotype. The V and J genes are TRBV5-1 and TRBJ1-5; TRBD1 might be the D (5 bases). The CDR3 spans 16 residues. The germline gives CDR1 SGHRS, CDR2 YFSETQ. Trimming cost V 8 bases and J 3 bases, with 21 bases left between them. CDR3 DNA: TGCGCCAGTAACTCACCCCCAGACAGAGACAATCAGCCCCAGCATTTT. Its translation is CASNSPPDRDNQPQHF.

The chain uses TRBV24-1 and TRBJ2-6; the D gene is possibly TRBD1 (5 bases). V lost 8 bases, J lost 1 base, and 8 bases lay in between. The V gene's germline CDR1 is KGHDR and CDR2 SFDVKD. The CDR3 length is 14 residues. CDR3 coding DNA: TGTGCCACCATGGACAAATCTGGGGCCAACGTCCTGACTTTC. Amino acids: CATMDKSGANVLTF.

The chain joins TRBV5-1 to TRBJ2-7, with 9 positions matching TRBD1. The CDR3 has 14 residues. Germline V CDR1 and CDR2: SGHRS, YFSETQ. V lost 2 bases and J lost 2; bases outside the gene matches: 2. CDR3 bases: TGCGCCAGCAGCTTACGGACAGGGGCCTACGAGCAGTACGTC. Amino acid sequence: CASSLRTGAYEQYV.

The rearrangement joins TRBV12-3 or TRBV12-4 to TRBJ1-1, with D possibly being TRBD1 (6 bases). The CDR3 has 14 amino acids. Deletions cut 7 bases from V and 5 bases from J, with 17 bases between. The CDR3 DNA reads TGTGCCAGCACCGCCCAGACCGGGACAACTGAAGCTTTCTTT. It yields the protein CASTAQTGTTEAFF.

This clonotype was seen many times. The chain has TRBV11-3 and TRBJ2-1; 10 bases fit TRBD2. Trimming at V came to 0 bases and at J to 7 bases, leaving 3 bases not matched to a gene. Germline CDR1 and CDR2: SGHNT and YENEEA. CDR3 length: 15 amino acids. The CDR3 DNA is TGTGCCAGCAGCTTAGATGAACTAGCGGGAAATGAGCAGTTCTTC. It codes for CASSLDELAGNEQFF.

This chain uses TRBV29-1 with TRBJ2-1; D might be TRBD2 (6 bases). The germline gives CDR1 SQVTM, CDR2 ANQGSEA. The ends were cut back, 5 bases at V and 7 bases at J, with 18 bases in the middle. The CDR3 length is 14 residues. CDR3 DNA: TGCAGCGTTAGACCGGGACTGACGAGGAATGAGCAGTTCTTC. Translation: CSVRPGLTRNEQFF.

The V gene is TRBV12-3 or TRBV12-4, the J gene TRBJ2-2, with 12 bases matching TRBD2. The length of the CDR3 is 17 residues. The V segment lost 6 bases and the J segment 7 bases; nucleotides outside the gene matches: 12. CDR3: CASRAPGLAGWGGELFF. The CDR3 DNA sequence: TGTGCCAGCAGGGCCCCCGGACTAGCGGGATGGGGCGGGGAGCTGTTTTTT.

The rearrangement uses TRBV13 and TRBJ2-7; D not resolved. Germline lookup yields CDR1 PRHDT and CDR2 FYEKMQ (reference sequence). The V gene lost 3 bases and the J gene lost 6 bases, with 6 bases spanning the gap. The CDR3 covers 11 residues. The CDR3 DNA reads as TGTGCCAGCAGCTTTGGAAGCGAGCAGTACTTC. Translating it yields CASSFGSEQYF.

This clonotype was seen a few times. The rearrangement uses TRBV7-9 and TRBJ2-1; 11 bases map to TRBD2. The CDR3 is 13 residues long. The V and J ends lost 10 bases and 8 bases, in that order; junction bases with no gene match: 7. CDR1 and CDR2 from the germline V gene are SEHNR and FQNEAQ (reference sequence). DNA for the CDR3: TGTGCCACGGTAGCGGGAGGGCCTTATGAGCAGTTCTTC. Amino acids: CATVAGGPYEQFF.